This is a list of T cell receptor beta chains from one sample in a study of OX40 agonist ivuxolimab in advanced cancers. TCRdb keeps only in-frame clones here, not all; method: immunoSEQ multiplex PCR. The sample contains fewer than 45,000 clones, just under 90% of which appear only once. Here the sequenced sample was CD4+ or CD8+ T cells sorted from blood, taken in a trial of the OX40 agonist ivuxolimab. The receptors derive from an adult with an advanced solid tumor such as melanoma, head and neck, liver or kidney cancer. The CDR3 runs from the conserved cysteine through the conserved F or W. The D gene is left open where the match is weak. Size is omitted from some rows. Given values are once, few, many or a class for expanded clones.

clone size,J gene,D gene,V gene,CDR3 protein,CDR3 DNA
-,TRBJ2-3,TRBD2,TRBV29-1,CSSRLAGGGADTQYF,TGCAGCTCAAGACTAGCGGGAGGGGGGGCAGATACGCAGTATTTT
-,TRBJ2-7,TRBD2,TRBV4-1,CASSGLAGYEQYF,TGCGCCAGCAGCGGACTAGCGGGCTACGAGCAGTACTTC
few,TRBJ1-1,-,TRBV19,CASTPGRANTEAFF,TGTGCCAGTACTCCGGGACGGGCGAACACTGAAGCTTTCTTT
once,TRBJ2-1,-,TRBV5-1,CASSLTPDGEQFF,TGCGCCAGCAGCTTAACTCCGGACGGTGAGCAGTTCTTC
once,TRBJ2-1,-,TRBV6-5,CASSYDVANSYNEQFF,TGTGCCAGCAGTTATGATGTGGCAAACTCCTACAATGAGCAGTTCTTC
-,TRBJ1-5,TRBD1,TRBV5-5,CASSPRQGMSNQPQHF,TGTGCCAGCAGCCCGAGACAGGGAATGAGCAATCAGCCCCAGCATTTT
-,TRBJ2-1,TRBD2,TRBV6-5,CASSYSTGLKFF,TGTGCCAGCAGTTACTCGACGGGACTAAAGTTCTTC
-,TRBJ1-1,TRBD1,TRBV12-5,CASGSTGGTDTEAFF,TGTGCTAGTGGGTCGACAGGGGGCACGGACACTGAAGCTTTCTTT
-,TRBJ2-7,-,TRBV7-9,CASSLVGRGRSYEQYF,TGTGCCAGCAGCTTAGTCGGCAGGGGACGCTCCTACGAGCAGTACTTC
-,TRBJ1-2,-,TRBV6-1,CASSELPGEGYTF,TGTGCCAGCAGTGAATTACCAGGAGAGGGCTACACCTTC
-,TRBJ2-4,-,TRBV5-6,CASSLTGNIQYF,TGTGCCAGCAGCCTGACCGGGAACATTCAGTACTTC
-,TRBJ2-1,-,TRBV6-6,CASSYSGAAREQFF,TGTGCCAGCAGTTACTCTGGGGCAGCACGTGAGCAGTTCTTC
-,TRBJ2-2,TRBD2,TRBV5-4,CASSLSTSLGGELFF,TGTGCCAGCAGTCTCTCGACTAGCCTCGGCGGGGAGCTGTTTTTT
-,TRBJ1-4,-,TRBV7-6,CASSPRGPTNEKLFF,TGTGCCAGCAGCCCGAGGGGACCAACTAATGAAAAACTGTTTTTT
-,TRBJ2-6,TRBD1,TRBV25-1,CASSTGAGSGANVLTF,TGTGCCAGCAGTACAGGGGCTGGCTCTGGGGCCAACGTCCTGACTTTC
-,TRBJ2-1,-,TRBV5-1,CASSLSMVDEQFF,TGCGCCAGCAGCTTGTCAATGGTGGATGAGCAGTTCTTC
-,TRBJ1-1,TRBD1,TRBV28,CASSVDRGDTEAFF,TGTGCCAGCAGTGTTGACAGGGGGGACACTGAAGCTTTCTTT
-,TRBJ2-7,-,TRBV6-1,CASRATYEQYF,TGTGCCAGCAGGGCCACCTACGAGCAGTACTTC
-,TRBJ2-5,-,TRBV10-3,CATRERGKGETQYF,TGTGCCACCCGTGAAAGGGGCAAAGGAGAGACCCAGTACTTC
-,TRBJ2-2,-,TRBV2,CASSVEANTGELFF,TGTGCCAGCAGTGTAGAGGCCAACACCGGGGAGCTGTTTTTT
-,TRBJ2-7,-,TRBV29-1,CSVETGYEQYF,TGCAGCGTTGAAACGGGATACGAGCAGTACTTC
-,TRBJ1-2,-,TRBV5-1,CASSQPKEGGYTF,TGCGCCAGCAGCCAACCAAAGGAAGGTGGCTACACCTTC
-,TRBJ1-1,TRBD1,TRBV18,CASSRRTGEVTEAFF,TGTGCCAGCTCCCGTCGGACAGGGGAGGTCACTGAAGCTTTCTTT
-,TRBJ1-3,-,TRBV5-1,CASSIALGSGNTIYF,TGCGCCAGCAGCATCGCATTGGGTTCTGGAAACACCATATATTTT
-,TRBJ2-7,-,TRBV27,CASSLEGGSNYEQYF,TGTGCCAGCAGTTTAGAGGGAGGCTCAAATTACGAGCAGTACTTC
-,TRBJ2-1,-,TRBV7-2,CASSLGWSYNEQFF,TGTGCCAGCAGCTTAGGCTGGTCGTACAATGAGCAGTTCTTC
-,TRBJ1-2,-,TRBV6-5,CASSPTATYGYTF,TGTGCCAGCAGTCCCACTGCAACTTATGGCTACACCTTC
-,TRBJ2-5,-,TRBV7-9,CAGGGAYQETQYF,TGTGCCGGTGGGGGGGCGTACCAAGAGACCCAGTACTTC
-,TRBJ2-3,-,TRBV9,CASSVGSLNTQYF,TGTGCCAGCAGCGTAGGATCGCTTAATACGCAGTATTTT
-,TRBJ1-5,-,TRBV19,CASSTRDSSNQPQHF,TGTGCCAGTAGTACTAGAGATTCTAGCAATCAGCCCCAGCATTTT
few,TRBJ2-7,TRBD2,TRBV7-6,CASSLSGSSYEQYF,TGTGCCAGCAGCCTTAGCGGGAGCTCCTACGAGCAGTACTTC
-,TRBJ2-7,TRBD2,TRBV27,CASSLAGGREQYF,TGTGCCAGCAGTTTAGCGGGAGGTCGCGAGCAGTACTTC
-,TRBJ2-5,-,TRBV7-7,CASSLGFMGQETQYF,TGTGCTAGCAGCTTAGGTTTTATGGGGCAAGAGACCCAGTACTTC
-,TRBJ2-3,TRBD2,TRBV9,CASSVGTSGSTDTQYF,TGTGCCAGCAGCGTGGGGACTAGCGGGTCAACAGATACGCAGTATTTT
-,TRBJ2-5,-,TRBV15,CATSPPAETQYF,TGTGCCACCAGCCCCCCTGCGGAGACCCAGTACTTC
few,TRBJ2-6,-,TRBV11-2,CASSERGSGANVLTF,TGTGCCAGCAGCGAAAGGGGGTCTGGGGCCAACGTCCTGACTTTC
-,TRBJ1-5,-,TRBV19,CASRDSIYSNQPQHF,TGTGCCAGTAGAGACAGTATATATAGCAATCAGCCCCAGCATTTT
-,TRBJ1-2,TRBD1,TRBV6-5,CASSFSGTGPLGYTF,TGTGCCAGCAGTTTTTCCGGGACAGGGCCCCTTGGCTACACCTTC
-,TRBJ2-7,-,TRBV6-1,CASLDDGTSYEQYF,TGTGCCAGCCTGGACGACGGGACTTCCTACGAGCAGTACTTC
-,TRBJ2-5,-,TRBV13,CASSLVPGTQYF,TGTGCCAGCAGTCTGGTCCCCGGGACCCAGTACTTC
-,TRBJ1-1,-,TRBV30,CAWGPRNRVGTEAFF,TGTGCCTGGGGCCCTCGGAATAGGGTAGGCACTGAAGCTTTCTTT
-,TRBJ2-7,-,TRBV9,CASSVYPGSYEQYF,TGTGCCAGCAGCGTGTACCCCGGCTCCTACGAGCAGTACTTC
-,TRBJ2-7,-,TRBV5-1,CASSLGLLWDEQYF,TGCGCCAGCAGCTTGGGACTCCTGTGGGACGAGCAGTACTTC
-,TRBJ2-2,-,TRBV19,CASSRTKTGELFF,TGTGCCAGTAGTCGGACTAAAACCGGGGAGCTGTTTTTT
-,TRBJ2-7,-,TRBV28,CASSFSRASYEQYF,TGTGCCAGCAGTTTCTCCCGGGCCTCCTACGAGCAGTACTTC
-,TRBJ2-5,-,TRBV2,CASSESGPKETQYF,TGTGCCAGCAGTGAATCGGGGCCGAAAGAGACCCAGTACTTC
-,TRBJ2-7,-,TRBV20-1,CSARKGVEQYF,TGCAGTGCTAGGAAAGGGGTCGAGCAGTACTTC
-,TRBJ1-5,-,TRBV11-1,CASSTGSWEPQHF,TGTGCCAGCAGTACAGGGTCCTGGGAGCCCCAGCATTTT
-,TRBJ2-5,-,TRBV28,CASSLSADFRPKETQYF,TGTGCCAGCAGTTTGTCCGCCGATTTCCGACCGAAAGAGACCCAGTACTTC
-,TRBJ2-7,TRBD2,TRBV19,CASSIGQRGSYEQYF,TGTGCCAGTAGTATTGGCCAGCGGGGCTCCTACGAGCAGTACTTC
-,TRBJ2-5,-,TRBV2,CASSTSGLGGRDQETQYF,-
-,TRBJ2-5,TRBD2,TRBV7-3,CASSRSGRQETQYF,TGTGCCAGCAGCCGTAGCGGGAGACAAGAGACCCAGTACTTC
once,TRBJ2-2,TRBD1,TRBV2,CAGQTGFTGELFF,TGTGCCGGCCAGACAGGGTTCACCGGGGAGCTGTTTTTT
-,TRBJ2-7,TRBD2,TRBV5-1,CASSPGGYEQYF,TGCGCCAGCAGTCCGGGAGGATACGAGCAGTACTTC
-,TRBJ2-1,-,TRBV15,CATSSGSWAYNEQFF,TGTGCCACCAGCAGCGGGAGTTGGGCTTACAATGAGCAGTTCTTC